These T cell receptor beta chains were read from a single sample in a study of CD8 T cells in ankylosing spondylitis. MiXCR was run by TCRdb on the 5' RACE reads, yielding one entry per CDR3 protein. The table includes hundreds of thousands of distinct CDR3 sequences, roughly 8.2% detected once. The specimen was blood, either unsorted or a sorted T cell fraction (not recorded which). These receptors originate from a female donor with ankylosing spondylitis or in good health (not recorded which). CDR3s include the opening cysteine and the closing phenylalanine or tryptophan. D genes are given only for firm matches. Rows may omit the clone size; those that give it use once, few, many or a size class.

many TRBJ2-1 . TRBV5-1 CASSSGVAGSYNEQFF TGCGCCAGCAGCTCGGGAGTTGCGGGCTCCTACAATGAGCAGTTCTTC
many TRBJ2-7 . TRBV6-2/TRBV6-3 CASSPTHGTFGEQYF TGTGCCAGCAGTCCGACGCACGGGACCTTCGGCGAGCAGTACTTC
many TRBJ2-3 TRBD1 TRBV7-8 CASSFTGGADTQYF TGTGCCAGCAGCTTTACAGGGGGCGCAGATACGCAGTATTTT
many TRBJ2-7 . TRBV7-2 CASSNEYYEQYF TGTGCCAGCAGCAACGAGTACTACGAGCAGTACTTC
few TRBJ2-1 . TRBV4-3 CASSQDDVYNEQFF TGCGCCAGCAGCCAAGACGACGTTTACAATGAGCAGTTCTTC
many TRBJ2-1 TRBD1 TRBV5-5 CASSLAGTGGEQFF TGTGCCAGCAGCTTGGCCGGGACAGGGGGTGAGCAGTTCTTC
many TRBJ1-1 . TRBV7-2 CASSLKRDTEAFF TGTGCCAGCAGCTTAAAAAGGGACACTGAAGCTTTCTTT
many TRBJ2-5 . TRBV2 CASSRVRGETQYF TGTGCCAGCAGTAGGGTCCGAGGGGAGACCCAGTACTTC
many TRBJ1-5 . TRBV20-1 CSAPSMDGVNQPQHF TGCAGTGCTCCATCCATGGACGGAGTTAATCAGCCCCAGCATTTT
many TRBJ1-1 . TRBV5-1 CASSTTGFNTEAFF TGCGCCAGCAGCACAACAGGGTTTAACACTGAAGCTTTCTTT
many TRBJ2-7 TRBD1 TRBV27 CASSFGRGTYEQYF TGTGCCAGCAGTTTTGGCAGGGGGACCTACGAGCAGTACTTC
many TRBJ2-7 TRBD1 TRBV15 CATSTGTVPYEQYF TGTGCCACCAGCACTGGGACAGTCCCCTACGAGCAGTACTTC
many TRBJ1-5 . TRBV6-6 CASRVQGGQPQHF TGTGCCAGCAGGGTTCAGGGAGGTCAGCCCCAGCATTTT
many TRBJ1-3 TRBD1 TRBV12-3/TRBV12-4 CASSPWTGGFGNTIYF TGTGCCAGCAGCCCCTGGACAGGGGGCTTTGGAAACACCATATATTTT
many TRBJ2-7 . TRBV6-1 CASRRTASYEQYF TGTGCCAGCAGAAGGACTGCCTCCTACGAGCAGTACTTC
many TRBJ2-1 . TRBV20-1 CSAERNEQFF TGCAGTGCTGAGCGAAACGAGCAGTTCTTC
. TRBJ1-2 TRBD1 TRBV9 CASSVWTGDGYTF TGTGCCAGCAGCGTCTGGACAGGGGATGGCTACACCTTC
many TRBJ2-7 . TRBV19 CASSREHPVSYEQYF TGTGCCAGTAGTCGCGAACACCCCGTTTCCTACGAGCAGTACTTC
many TRBJ2-5 . TRBV7-2 CASSSLSGSETQYF TGTGCCAGCAGCTCCCTTTCCGGGAGTGAGACCCAGTACTTC
few TRBJ1-1 . TRBV6-2/TRBV6-3 CASSYQGLQDTEAFF TGTGCCAGCAGTTATCAGGGTCTCCAGGACACTGAAGCTTTCTTT
few TRBJ1-2 TRBD1 TRBV7-9 CASSSQGKTLTF TGTGCCAGCAGCTCACAGGGGAAGACTCTAACCTTC
many TRBJ2-7 TRBD2 TRBV7-8 CASSSLGGSGNEQYF TGTGCCAGCAGCTCCTTGGGCGGGAGCGGCAACGAGCAGTACTTC
many TRBJ2-4 TRBD1 TRBV6-1 CASTKTGDGIQYF TGTGCCAGCACCAAAACAGGGGATGGCATTCAGTACTTC
few TRBJ2-4 TRBD2 TRBV6-2/TRBV6-3 CASSSLTGGTNIQYF TGTGCCAGCAGTTCTTTAACGGGAGGAACCAACATTCAGTACTTC
many TRBJ2-2 . TRBV28 CATCGSRGTGELFF TGTGCCACCTGTGGGTCGCGGGGCACCGGGGAGCTGTTTTTT